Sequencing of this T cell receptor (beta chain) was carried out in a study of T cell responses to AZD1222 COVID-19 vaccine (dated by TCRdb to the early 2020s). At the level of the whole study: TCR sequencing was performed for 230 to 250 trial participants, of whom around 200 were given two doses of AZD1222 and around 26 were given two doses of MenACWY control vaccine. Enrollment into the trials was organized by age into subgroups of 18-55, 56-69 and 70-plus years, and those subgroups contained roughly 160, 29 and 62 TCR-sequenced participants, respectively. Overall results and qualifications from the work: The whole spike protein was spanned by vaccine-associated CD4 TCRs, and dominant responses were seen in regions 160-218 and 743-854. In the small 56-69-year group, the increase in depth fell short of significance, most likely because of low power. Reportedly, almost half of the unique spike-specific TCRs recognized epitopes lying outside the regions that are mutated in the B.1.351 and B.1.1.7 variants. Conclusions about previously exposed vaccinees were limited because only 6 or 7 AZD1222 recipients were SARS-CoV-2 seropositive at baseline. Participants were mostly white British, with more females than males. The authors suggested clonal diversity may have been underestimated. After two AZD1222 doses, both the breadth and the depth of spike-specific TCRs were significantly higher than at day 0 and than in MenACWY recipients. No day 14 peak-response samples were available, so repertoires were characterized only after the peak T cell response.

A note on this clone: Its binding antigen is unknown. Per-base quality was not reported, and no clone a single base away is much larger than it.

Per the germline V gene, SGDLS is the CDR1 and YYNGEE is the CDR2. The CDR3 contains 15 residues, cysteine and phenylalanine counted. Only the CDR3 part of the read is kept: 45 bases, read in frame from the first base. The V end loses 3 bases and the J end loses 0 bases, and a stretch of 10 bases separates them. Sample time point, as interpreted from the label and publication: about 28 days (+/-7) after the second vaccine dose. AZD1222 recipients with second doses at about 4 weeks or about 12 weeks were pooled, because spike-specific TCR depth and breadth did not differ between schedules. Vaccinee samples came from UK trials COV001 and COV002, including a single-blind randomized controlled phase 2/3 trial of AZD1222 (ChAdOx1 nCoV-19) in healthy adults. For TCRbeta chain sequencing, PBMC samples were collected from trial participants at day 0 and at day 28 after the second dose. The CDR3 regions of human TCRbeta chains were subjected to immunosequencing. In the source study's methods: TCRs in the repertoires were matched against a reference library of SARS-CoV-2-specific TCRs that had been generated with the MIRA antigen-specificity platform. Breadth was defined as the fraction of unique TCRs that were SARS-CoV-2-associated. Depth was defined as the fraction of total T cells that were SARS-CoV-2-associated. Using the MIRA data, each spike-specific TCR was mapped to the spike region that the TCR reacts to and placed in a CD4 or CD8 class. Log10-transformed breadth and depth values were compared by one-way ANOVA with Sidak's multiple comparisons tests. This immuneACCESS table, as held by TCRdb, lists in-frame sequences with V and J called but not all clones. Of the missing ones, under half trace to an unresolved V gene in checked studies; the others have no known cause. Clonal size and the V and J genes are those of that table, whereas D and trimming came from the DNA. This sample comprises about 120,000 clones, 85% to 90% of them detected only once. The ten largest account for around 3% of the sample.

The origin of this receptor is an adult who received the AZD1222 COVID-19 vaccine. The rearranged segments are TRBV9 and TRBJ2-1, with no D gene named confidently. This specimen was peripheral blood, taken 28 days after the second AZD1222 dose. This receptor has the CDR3 CASSAGGYSYNEQFF. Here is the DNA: TGTGCCAGCAGCGCGGGTGGGTACTCCTACAATGAGCAGTTCTTC.